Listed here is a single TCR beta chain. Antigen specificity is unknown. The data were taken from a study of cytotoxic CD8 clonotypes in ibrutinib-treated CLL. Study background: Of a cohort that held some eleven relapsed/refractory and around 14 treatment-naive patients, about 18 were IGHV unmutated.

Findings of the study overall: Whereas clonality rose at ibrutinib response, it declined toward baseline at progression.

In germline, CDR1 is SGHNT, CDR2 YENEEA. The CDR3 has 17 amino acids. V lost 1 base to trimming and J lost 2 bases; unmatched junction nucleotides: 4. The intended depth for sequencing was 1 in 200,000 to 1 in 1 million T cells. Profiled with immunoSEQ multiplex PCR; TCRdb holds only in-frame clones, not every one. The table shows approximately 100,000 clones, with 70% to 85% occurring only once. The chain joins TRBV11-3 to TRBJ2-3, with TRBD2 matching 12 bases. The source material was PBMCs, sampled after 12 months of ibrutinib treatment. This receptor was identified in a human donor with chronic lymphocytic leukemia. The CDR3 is CASSLGSSGGATDTQYF. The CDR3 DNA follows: TGTGCCAGCAGCTTAGGGTCTAGCGGGGGGGCCACAGATACGCAGTATTTT. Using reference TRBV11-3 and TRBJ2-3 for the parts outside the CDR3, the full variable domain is EAGVVQSPRYKIIEKKQPVAFWCNPISGHNTLYWYLQNLGQGPELLIRYENEEAVDDSQLPKDRFSAERLKGVDSTLKIQPAELGDSAVYLCASSLGSSGGATDTQYFGPGTRLTVL.